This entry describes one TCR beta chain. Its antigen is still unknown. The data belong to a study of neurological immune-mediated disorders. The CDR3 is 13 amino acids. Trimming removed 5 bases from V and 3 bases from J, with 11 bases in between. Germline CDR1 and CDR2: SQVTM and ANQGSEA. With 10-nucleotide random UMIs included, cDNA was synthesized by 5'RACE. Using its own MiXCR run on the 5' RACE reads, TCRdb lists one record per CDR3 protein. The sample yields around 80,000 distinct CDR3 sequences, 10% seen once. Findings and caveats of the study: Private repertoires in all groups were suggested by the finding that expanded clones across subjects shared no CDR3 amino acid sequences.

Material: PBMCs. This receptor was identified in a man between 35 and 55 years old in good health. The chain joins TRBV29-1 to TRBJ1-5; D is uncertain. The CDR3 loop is CSVRTNPNQPQHF. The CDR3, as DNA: TGCAGCGTTCGAACTAACCCCAATCAGCCCCAGCATTTT.